The following is a T cell receptor beta chain sequence with its context. Its target is unknown. PCR used 60 Vbeta primers and 13 Jbeta primers. Repertoires were generated with immunoSEQ multiplex PCR, while TCRdb's copy carries only in-frame clones and drops some. Of more than 85,000 clones in the sample, about 75% were seen once. This sample is drawn from a study of cytomegalovirus exposure and HLA in healthy donors. Study-level points and caveats: It was reported in a later analysis that an Asian-associated ancestry cluster showed fewer N-insertions than the 666-donor mean. Looking again later, the authors saw that most CMV-associated TCR beta chains seemed HLA-restricted. When analyzed later, a missense DCLRE1C variant was found to be linked to TCR beta V- and J-gene trimming.

The CDR3 sequence is 11 residues long. Trimming took off 4 bases at V and 4 bases at J, with 5 bases between the two ends. Per the germline V gene, CDR1 is LNHDA and CDR2 is SQIVND (reference sequence). Sample: PBMCs. The rearrangement uses TRBV19 and TRBJ2-7, with a weak D call TRBD1 (5 bases). The TCR originated in a male donor in good health and CMV-seropositive. The CDR3 sequence is CASSKGYEQYF. DNA of the CDR3: TGTGCCAGTAGTAAGGGGTACGAGCAGTACTTC.